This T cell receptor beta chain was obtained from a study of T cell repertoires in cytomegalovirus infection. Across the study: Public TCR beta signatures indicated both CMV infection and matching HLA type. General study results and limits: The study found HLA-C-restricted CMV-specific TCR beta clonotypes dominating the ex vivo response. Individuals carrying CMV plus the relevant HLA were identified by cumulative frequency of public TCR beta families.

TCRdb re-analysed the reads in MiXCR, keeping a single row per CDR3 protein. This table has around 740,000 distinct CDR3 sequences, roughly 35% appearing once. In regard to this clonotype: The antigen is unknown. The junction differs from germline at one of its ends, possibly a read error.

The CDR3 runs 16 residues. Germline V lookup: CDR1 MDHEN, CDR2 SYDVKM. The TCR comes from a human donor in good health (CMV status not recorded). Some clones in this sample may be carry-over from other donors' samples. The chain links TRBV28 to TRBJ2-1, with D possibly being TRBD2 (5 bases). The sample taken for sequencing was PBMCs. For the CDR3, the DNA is TGTGCCAGCAGTTCCCTACAGCGGATCTCCTACAATCAGCAGTTCTTC. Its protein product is CASSSLQRISYNQQFF.